This passage covers 9 T cell receptor beta chains from one sample sequenced in a study of cytomegalovirus exposure and HLA in healthy donors. The study ran its PCR with 60 Vbeta and 13 Jbeta primers. Libraries were prepared by immunoSEQ multiplex PCR; TCRdb keeps only in-frame clonotypes and omits some of them. The sample comprises more than 200,000 clones, 60% to 80% of which are singletons, and over 1.5% rests with the top ten. Sequenced sample: PBMCs. These receptors came from a male donor in good health and CMV-seronegative.

V is TRBV9 and J is TRBJ2-5, with 8 bases lining up with TRBD2. There are 17 residues in the CDR3. Germline assignment: CDR1 SGDLS and CDR2 YYNGEE. The V segment lost 3 bases and the J segment 3 bases; nucleotides outside the gene matches: 13. In nucleotides, the CDR3 is TGTGCCAGCAGCGCCGACCTCCGGGGGGGGTCTGAAGAGACCCAGTACTTC. Translating gives CASSADLRGGSEETQYF.

Details on this clone: One junction end disagrees with the germline gene, perhaps due to a read error. The chain uses TRBV5-6 and TRBJ1-5; D is undetermined. The length of the CDR3 is 15 residues. Germline assignment: CDR1 SGHDT and CDR2 YYEEEE. The CDR3 DNA sequence: TGTGCCAGCAGCCTTCAGACTCCTAGCCATCAGCCCCAGCATTTT. Translating it yields CASSLQTPSHQPQHF.

This clone was seen only once. CDR3 DNA: TGTGCCAGCAGTAAAGGACAGGGGGGGGACTATGGCTACACCTTC. Protein product: CASSKGQGGDYGYTF. The gene calls are TRBV2 and TRBJ1-2; 10 bases agree with TRBD1. The CDR3 has 15 amino acids. Per germline, CDR1 SNHLY and CDR2 FYNNEI. The J segment lost 3 bases and the V segment lost 5 bases, leaving 6 bases of the junction unmatched.

The chain links TRBV2 to TRBJ1-3; the D is unclear. The CDR3 consists of 15 residues. Trimming stripped 1 base from V and 0 bases from J, with 7 bases between. Per germline, CDR1 SNHLY and CDR2 FYNNEI. Here the CDR3 reads CASSEGRFSGNTIYF. As DNA, the CDR3 is TGTGCCAGCAGTGAAGGCAGATTCTCTGGAAACACCATATATTTT.

The CDR3 DNA is TGTGCCAGCAGTGACGACAGGCTATATGGCTACACCTTC. This codes for CASSDDRLYGYTF. This chain connects TRBV6-5 to TRBJ1-2; tentative D call: TRBD1 (6 bases). Trimming took off 5 bases at V and 5 bases at J, with 12 bases between the two ends. Germline V lookup: CDR1 MNHEY, CDR2 SVGAGI. The CDR3 covers 13 residues.

The chain couples TRBV7-8 to TRBJ2-1; 15 bases fit TRBD2. The V gene's germline CDR1 is SGHVS and CDR2 FQNEAQ. The CDR3 length is 14 residues. The V gene end was trimmed by 5 bases and the J gene end by 14 bases; junction bases not matched to a gene: 7. The CDR3 protein is CASSQGLAGGGEFF. DNA of the CDR3: TGTGCCAGCAGCCAGGGACTAGCGGGAGGAGGTGAGTTCTTC.

The chain carries TRBV29-1 and TRBJ2-3; 10 bases are a match to TRBD1. This CDR3 is 13 amino acids long. Per the germline V gene, CDR1 is SQVTM and CDR2 is ANQGSEA. The trim removed 8 bases at V and 3 bases at J, leaving 5 bases unmatched. CDR3 nucleotides: TGCAGCACCAGACAGGGGGCGACAGATACGCAGTATTTT. It is translated as CSTRQGATDTQYF.

CDR3 coding DNA: TGTGCCAGCAGGCTAGGGTACCTAGCGGGAGGTGATGAGCAGTTCTTC. Residues: CASRLGYLAGGDEQFF. V and J are TRBV7-8 and TRBJ2-1, with 11 nucleotides matching TRBD2. Per germline, CDR1 SGHVS and CDR2 FQNEAQ. This CDR3 is built from 16 residues. V lost 6 bases to trimming and J lost 8 bases; unmatched junction nucleotides: 12.

The V gene is TRBV7-2, the J gene TRBJ2-5; the D gene is possibly TRBD2 (6 bases). V was pared by 2 bases and J by 6 bases, with 28 bases between. CDR1 is SGHTA, CDR2 FQGNSA, per germline. CDR3 length: 19 amino acids. The CDR3, as DNA: TGTGCCAGCAGCTTAAATCTGCGGCGGGAACCCCCTCGCGGAAAGACCCAGTACTTC. Translated, it gives CASSLNLRREPPRGKTQYF.